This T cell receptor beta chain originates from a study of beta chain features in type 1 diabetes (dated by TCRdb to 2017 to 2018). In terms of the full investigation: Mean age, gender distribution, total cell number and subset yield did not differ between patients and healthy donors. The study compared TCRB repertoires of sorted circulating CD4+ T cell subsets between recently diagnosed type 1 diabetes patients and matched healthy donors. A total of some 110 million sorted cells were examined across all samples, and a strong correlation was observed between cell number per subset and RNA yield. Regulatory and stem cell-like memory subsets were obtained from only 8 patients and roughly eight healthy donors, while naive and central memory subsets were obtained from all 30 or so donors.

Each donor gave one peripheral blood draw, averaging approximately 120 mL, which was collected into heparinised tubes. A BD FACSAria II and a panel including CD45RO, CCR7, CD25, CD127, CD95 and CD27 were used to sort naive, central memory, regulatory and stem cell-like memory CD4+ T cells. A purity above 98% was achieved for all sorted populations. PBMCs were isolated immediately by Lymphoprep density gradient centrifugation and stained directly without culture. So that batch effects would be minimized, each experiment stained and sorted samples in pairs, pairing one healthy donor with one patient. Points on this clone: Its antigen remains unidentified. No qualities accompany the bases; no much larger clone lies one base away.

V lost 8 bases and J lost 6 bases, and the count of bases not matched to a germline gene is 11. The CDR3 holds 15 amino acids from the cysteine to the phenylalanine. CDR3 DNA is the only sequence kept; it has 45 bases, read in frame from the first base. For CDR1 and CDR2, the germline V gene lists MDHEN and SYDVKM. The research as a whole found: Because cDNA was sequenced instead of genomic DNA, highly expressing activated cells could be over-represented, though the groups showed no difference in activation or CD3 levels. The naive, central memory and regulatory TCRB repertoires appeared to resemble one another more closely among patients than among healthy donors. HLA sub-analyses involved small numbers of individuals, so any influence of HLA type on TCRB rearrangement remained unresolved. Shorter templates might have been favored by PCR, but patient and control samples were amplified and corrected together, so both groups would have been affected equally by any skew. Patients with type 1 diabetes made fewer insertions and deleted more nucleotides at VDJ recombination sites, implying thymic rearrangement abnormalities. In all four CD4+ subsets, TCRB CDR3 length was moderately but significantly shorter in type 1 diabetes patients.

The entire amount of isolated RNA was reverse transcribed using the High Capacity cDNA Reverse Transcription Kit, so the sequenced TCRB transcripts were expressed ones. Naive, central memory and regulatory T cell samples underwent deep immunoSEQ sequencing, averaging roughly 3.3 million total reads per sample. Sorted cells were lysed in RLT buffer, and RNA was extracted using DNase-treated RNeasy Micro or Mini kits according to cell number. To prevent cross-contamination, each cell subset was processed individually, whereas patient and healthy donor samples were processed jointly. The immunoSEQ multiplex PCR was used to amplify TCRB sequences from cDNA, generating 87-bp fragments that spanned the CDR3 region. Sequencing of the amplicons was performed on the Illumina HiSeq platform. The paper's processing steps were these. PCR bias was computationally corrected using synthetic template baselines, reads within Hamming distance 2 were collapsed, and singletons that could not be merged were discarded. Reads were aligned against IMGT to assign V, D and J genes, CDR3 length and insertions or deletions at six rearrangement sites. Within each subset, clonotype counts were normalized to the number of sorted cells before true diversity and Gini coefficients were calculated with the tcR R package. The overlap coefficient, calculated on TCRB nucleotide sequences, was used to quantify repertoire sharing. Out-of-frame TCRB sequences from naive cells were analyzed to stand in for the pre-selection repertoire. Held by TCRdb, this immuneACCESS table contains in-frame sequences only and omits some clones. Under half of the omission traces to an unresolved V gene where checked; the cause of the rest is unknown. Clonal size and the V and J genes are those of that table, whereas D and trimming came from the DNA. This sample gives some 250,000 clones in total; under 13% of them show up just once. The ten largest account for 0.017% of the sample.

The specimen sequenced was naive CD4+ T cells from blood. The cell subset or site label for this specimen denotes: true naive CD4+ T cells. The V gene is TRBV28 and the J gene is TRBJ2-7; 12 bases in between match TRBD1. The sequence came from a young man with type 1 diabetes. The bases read TGTGCCAGCGGACTATCCGGGACAGGGGGCATCGAGCAGTACTTC. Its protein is CASGLSGTGGIEQYF.